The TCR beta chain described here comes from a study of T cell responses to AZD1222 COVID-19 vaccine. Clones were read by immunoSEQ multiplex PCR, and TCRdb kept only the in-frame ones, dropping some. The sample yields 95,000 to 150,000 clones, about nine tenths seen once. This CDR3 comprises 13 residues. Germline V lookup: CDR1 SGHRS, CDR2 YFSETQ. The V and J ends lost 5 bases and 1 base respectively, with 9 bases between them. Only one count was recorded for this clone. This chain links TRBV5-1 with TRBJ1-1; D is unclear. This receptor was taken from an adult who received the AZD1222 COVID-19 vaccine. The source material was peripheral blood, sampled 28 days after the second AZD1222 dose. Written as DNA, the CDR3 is TGCGCCAGCAGTCCTGCCCAGAACACTGAAGCTTTCTTT. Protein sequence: CASSPAQNTEAFF.